This note documents a single TCR beta chain sequence. In the original processing: Estimation of nucleated cell counts relied on the amplification of reference gene primers. The method was immunoSEQ multiplex PCR; TCRdb's version includes in-frame clones alone and lacks a portion of them. V and J calls and clone size follow that table, whereas D and trimming were derived from the DNA. The sample holds 200,000 or so clones, about 80% seen once. The sample originates from a study of blood T cell repertoires in COVID-19. Overall study: Acute-phase and convalescent COVID-19 samples originated in the United States, Italy and Spain.

The sequencing input was peripheral blood. The sequence derives from a woman in her twenties or thirties who had recovered from COVID-19.

CDR3 sequence: CASSLGWPTDTQYF. The CDR3 DNA reads TGTGCCAGCAGTTTAGGCTGGCCCACAGATACGCAGTATTTT. This chain links TRBV27 with TRBJ2-3; D uncertain. Germline-derived CDR1 and CDR2 are MNHEY and SMNVEV (reference sequence). The CDR3 contains 14 residues. V lost 2 bases to trimming and J lost 2 bases, with 8 bases between them.